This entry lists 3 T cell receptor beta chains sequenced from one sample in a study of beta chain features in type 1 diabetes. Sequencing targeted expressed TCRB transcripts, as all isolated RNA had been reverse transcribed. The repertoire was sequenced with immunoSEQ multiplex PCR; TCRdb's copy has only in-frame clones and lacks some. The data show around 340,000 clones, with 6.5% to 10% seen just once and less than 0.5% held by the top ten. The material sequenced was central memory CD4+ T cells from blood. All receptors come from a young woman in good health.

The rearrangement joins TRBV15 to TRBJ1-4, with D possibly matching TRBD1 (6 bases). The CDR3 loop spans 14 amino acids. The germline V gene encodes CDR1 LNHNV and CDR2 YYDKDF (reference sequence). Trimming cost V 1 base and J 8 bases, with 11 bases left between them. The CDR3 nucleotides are TGTGCCACCAGCAGAGGAGAAGGGGGGGAAAAACTGTTTTTT. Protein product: CATSRGEGGEKLFF.

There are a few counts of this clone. In nucleotides, the CDR3 is TGTGCCAGCACTGTAAGACCGTTAGGGATGAATGAGCAGTTCTTC. Its protein product is CASTVRPLGMNEQFF. The gene calls are TRBV6-6 and TRBJ2-1, with D unresolved. This CDR3 region has 15 residues. Germline values: CDR1 MNHNY, CDR2 SVGAGI (reference sequence). Trimming stripped 7 bases from V and 7 bases from J, with 20 bases between.

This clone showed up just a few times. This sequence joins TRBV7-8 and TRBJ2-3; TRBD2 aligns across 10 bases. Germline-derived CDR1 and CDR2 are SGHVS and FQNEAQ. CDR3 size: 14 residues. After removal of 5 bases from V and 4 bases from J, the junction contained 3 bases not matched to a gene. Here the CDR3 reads CASSKAGGPDTQYF. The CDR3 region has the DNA TGTGCCAGCAGCAAAGCGGGAGGGCCAGATACGCAGTATTTT.